These 32 T cell receptor beta chains share one sample of origin, sequenced in a study of blood T cell repertoires in COVID-19. Here immunoSEQ multiplex PCR was the method, and the copy in TCRdb shows in-frame clones only, minus some. The repertoire holds 300,000 to 400,000 clones, with about 90% as singletons. Sequencing was done on a sample of PBMCs or T cells enriched from blood (not recorded which). The receptor source for this set is a woman aged 30 to 39 who had recovered from COVID-19.

CDR3 DNA sequence: TGTGCCAGCAGCTTAGATCTTAGGGGACAGGGGCGCGGTGAAGCTTTCTTT. Its protein product is CASSLDLRGQGRGEAFF. The V and J genes are TRBV11-2 and TRBJ1-1, with 10 bases that match TRBD1. The V gene's germline CDR1 is SGHAT and CDR2 FQNNGV. This CDR3 has 17 residues. Trimming at V came to 0 bases and at J to 7 bases, leaving 11 bases not matched to a gene. Looking up the rest from reference TRBV11-2 and TRBJ1-1 gives the full variable domain: EAGVAQSPRYKIIEKRQSVAFWCNPISGHATLYWYQQILGQGPKLLIQFQNNGVVDDSQLPKDRFSAERLKGVDSTLKIQPAKLEDSAVYLCASSLDLRGQGRGEAFFGQGTRLTVV.

This rearrangement joins TRBV5-1 to TRBJ1-4; the D gene is possibly TRBD1 (6 bases). V lost 1 base and J 5 bases, leaving 12 bases between the germline ends. The CDR3 runs 15 residues. In germline, CDR1 is SGHRS, CDR2 YFSETQ. The CDR3 DNA is TGCGCCAGCAGCTTGTGGGGACAAGCAAATGAAAAACTGTTTTTT. Translated: CASSLWGQANEKLFF.

The chain joins TRBV10-3 to TRBJ1-1, with 8 bases aligning to TRBD1. The CDR3 length is 15 residues. The germline V gene encodes CDR1 ENHRY and CDR2 SYGVKD. The junction had 5 bases not matched to a gene; V was cut back by 3 bases and J by 2 bases. The CDR3 is CAISDPAGGNTEAFF. CDR3 coding DNA: TGTGCCATCAGTGACCCGGCAGGGGGCAACACTGAAGCTTTCTTT.

The V gene is TRBV6-2 or TRBV6-3, the J gene TRBJ1-1; the D is unclear. Germline V gene data show CDR1 as MNHEY and CDR2 as SVGEGT. Trimming took off 6 bases at V and 7 bases at J, with 15 bases between the two ends. The CDR3 is 13 amino acids. The CDR3 bases are TGTGCCAGCAGCCCAAGGAGGGTGGGTGAAGCTTTCTTT. It translates to CASSPRRVGEAFF.

This chain joins TRBV21-1 and TRBJ1-2; the D call in the table, TRBD1, was not verified against the DNA. TRBV21-1 is deemed a pseudogene. The CDR3 is 15 amino acids. The CDR3 spells CASSKGGDSNYGYTF. The CDR3 bases are TGTGCCAGCAGCAAAGGGGGGGACAGTAACTATGGCTACACCTTC.

The chain is built from TRBV7-6 and TRBJ2-3, with 7 bases lining up with TRBD2. The CDR3 loop spans 15 amino acids. CDR1 and CDR2 (germline): SGHVS, FNYEAQ. V dropped 3 bases and J dropped 5; count of bases not matched to a gene: 8. DNA for the CDR3: TGTGCCAGCAGCTTCCCCAGGGCGGGGGAAGATACGCAGTATTTT. Its translation is CASSFPRAGEDTQYF. Full variable domain (missing parts from reference TRBV7-6 and TRBJ2-3): GAGVSQSPRYKVTKRGQDVALRCDPISGHVSLYWYRQALGQGPEFLTYFNYEAQQDKSGLPNDRFSAERPEGSISTLTIQRTEQRDSAMYRCASSFPRAGEDTQYFGPGTRLTVL.

V and J are TRBV7-9 and TRBJ2-5; the D gene is possibly TRBD2 (6 bases). Trimming stripped 0 bases from V and 3 bases from J, with 14 bases between. The germline gives CDR1 SEHNR, CDR2 FQNEAQ (reference sequence). This CDR3 spans 16 amino acids. The CDR3 sequence is CASSLALGGVEETQYF. CDR3 DNA sequence: TGTGCCAGCAGCTTAGCGCTAGGCGGGGTAGAAGAGACCCAGTACTTC.

The chain has TRBV28 and TRBJ2-5; 14 bases align to TRBD2. V was clipped by 6 bases and J by 4 bases; unmatched bases: 10. Germline V CDR1 and CDR2: MDHEN, SYDVKM. This CDR3 spans 17 amino acids. CDR3 bases: TGTGCCAGCAGAACCCTCCGGACTAGCGGGGGGCTAGAGACCCAGTACTTC. Its translation: CASRTLRTSGGLETQYF.

The chain uses TRBV11-2 and TRBJ1-1; no clear D. V shed 7 bases and J shed 1 base, with 13 bases lying between them. The CDR3 is made up of 14 amino acids. Germline CDR1 reads SGHAT; CDR2 reads FQNNGV. CDR3: CASTRGLGNTEAFF. DNA for the CDR3: TGTGCCAGCACCCGAGGGTTGGGGAACACTGAAGCTTTCTTT.

The chain has TRBV5-4 and TRBJ2-1, with TRBD2 matching 10 bases. The CDR3 extends over 17 amino acids. Germline V gene data show CDR1 as SGHNT and CDR2 as YYREEE (reference sequence). V shed 0 bases and J 0 bases; nucleotides not matched to a gene: 3. The CDR3 spells CASSLEAGGRSYNEQFF. CDR3 nucleotide sequence: TGTGCCAGCAGCTTGGAAGCGGGGGGGCGCTCCTACAATGAGCAGTTCTTC.

DNA for the CDR3: TGTGCCTGGAGTGCACAGTTGATGCCACCCCTCCACTTT. Protein sequence: CAWSAQLMPPLHF. The rearrangement uses TRBV30 and TRBJ1-6; D gene uncertain. The CDR3 is 13 residues long. Trimming stripped 1 base from V and 11 bases from J, with 12 bases between. Germline-derived CDR1 and CDR2 are GTSNPN and SVGIG (reference sequence).

There are a few counts of this clone. J is TRBJ1-5 and V is TRBV24-1, with 11 bases matching TRBD1. Per the germline V gene, CDR1 is KGHDR and CDR2 is SFDVKD. V gave up 9 bases and J gave up 6 bases; unmatched junction bases: 9. The CDR3 has 15 amino acids. CDR3 sequence reads: CATDTRDRGCQPQHF. The CDR3 DNA reads TGTGCCACCGACACGCGGGACAGGGGGTGTCAGCCCCAGCATTTT.

The CDR3 spells CASRLRTSGGEQFF. The DNA of the CDR3 is TGTGCCAGCAGACTCCGGACTAGCGGGGGGGAGCAGTTCTTC. This chain connects TRBV11-2 to TRBJ2-1; 14 bases map to TRBD2. The CDR3 is 14 amino acids. The germline gives CDR1 SGHAT, CDR2 FQNNGV. V shed 6 bases, J shed 10 bases, and the junction held 5 bases outside the gene matches.

The CDR3 DNA sequence: TGCGCCAGCAGCACAGGGGACGGGCAGCCCCAGCATTTT. Translation: CASSTGDGQPQHF. V and J are TRBV5-1 and TRBJ1-5, with 7 bases identical to TRBD1. The germline V gene has CDR1 SGHRS and CDR2 YFSETQ. CDR3 size: 13 residues. With 4 bases clipped from V and 7 bases from J, the junction kept 5 bases outside the gene matches.

This clone was counted a single time. The chain has TRBV9 and TRBJ2-5, with 9 positions matching TRBD2. There are 15 residues in the CDR3. The germline V gene has CDR1 SGDLS and CDR2 YYNGEE. V shed 0 bases, J shed 4 bases, and the junction held 4 bases outside the gene matches. This CDR3 reads CASSVVPSGIETQYF. The CDR3 nucleotides read TGTGCCAGCAGCGTAGTCCCTAGCGGGATAGAGACCCAGTACTTC.

This clone was found once. V usage is TRBV28 and J usage is TRBJ1-5; D unresolved. CDR1 is MDHEN and CDR2 is SYDVKM in the germline V gene. Between the trimmed V and J ends, which lost 1 base and 5 bases, there was a span of 18 bases. There are 17 residues in the CDR3. The CDR3 region is CASSLFSLRAPHQPQHF. DNA for the CDR3: TGTGCCAGCAGTTTATTTTCCCTGAGGGCACCCCATCAGCCCCAGCATTTT.

The rearrangement joins TRBV14 to TRBJ2-1; the D is unclear. CDR1 is SGHDN, CDR2 FVKESK, per germline. The length of the CDR3 is 17 residues. Trimming removed 0 bases at V and 3 bases at J, with 15 bases between. The CDR3 reads CASSQDRVSLGYNEQFF. The CDR3 coding sequence is TGTGCCAGCAGCCAAGATCGGGTCAGTCTTGGCTACAATGAGCAGTTCTTC. Full variable domain (remainder filled in from reference TRBV14 and TRBJ2-1): EAGVTQFPSHSVIEKGQTVTLRCDPISGHDNLYWYRRVMGKEIKFLLHFVKESKQDESGMPNNRFLAERTGGTYSTLKVQPAELEDSGVYFCASSQDRVSLGYNEQFFGPGTRLTVL.

This clone came up once. CDR3 coding DNA: TGCGCCAGCAGCTTGGAAGGCAGGGGGACGTATTTT. Translated: CASSLEGRGTYF. This chain links TRBV5-1 with TRBJ2-3; TRBD1 agrees at 7 bases. Germline V gives CDR1 SGHRS, CDR2 YFSETQ. The trim removed 0 bases at V and 14 bases at J, leaving 6 bases unmatched. The CDR3 has 12 amino acids.

This clone came up a few times. The chain couples TRBV14 to TRBJ2-1; maybe TRBD2 (6 bases). CDR1 is SGHDN, CDR2 FVKESK, per germline. Between the trimmed V and J ends, which lost 4 bases and 0 bases, there was a span of 13 bases. This CDR3 comprises 16 residues. Written as DNA, the CDR3 is TGTGCCAGCAGCCCCGAGCGGGTTATCTCCTACAATGAGCAGTTCTTC. The encoded protein is CASSPERVISYNEQFF.

The chain uses TRBV21-1 and TRBJ1-1; the tabulated D call, TRBD1, remains unverified against the DNA. TRBV21-1 constitutes a pseudogene. CDR3 size: 17 residues. This CDR3 reads CASSNRDRGLSGTEAFF. CDR3 coding DNA: TGTGCCAGCAGCAACCGGGACAGGGGGCTGTCGGGCACTGAAGCTTTCTTT.

V and J are TRBV7-9 and TRBJ1-1, with a possible D match to TRBD1 (6 bases). V was cut by 4 bases and J by 4 bases, with 16 bases left in between. The CDR3 runs to 15 residues. The germline V gene encodes CDR1 SEHNR and CDR2 FQNEAQ (reference sequence). The CDR3 DNA reads TGTGCCAGCAGCTGGAGGAACAGAGGGGGCACTGAAGCTTTCTTT. As protein: CASSWRNRGGTEAFF.

Here the CDR3 reads CAISESGDMKNEQFF. The DNA of the CDR3 is TGTGCCATCAGTGAGTCGGGAGACATGAAAAATGAGCAGTTCTTC. The V and J genes are TRBV10-3 and TRBJ2-1; a weak D match, TRBD2 (5 bases). The germline V gene encodes CDR1 ENHRY and CDR2 SYGVKD. The V end lost 0 bases, the J end lost 7 bases, and 13 bases lay between the germline ends. This CDR3 comprises 15 residues.

V and J are TRBV2 and TRBJ2-7, with D unresolved. The V gene's germline CDR1 is SNHLY and CDR2 FYNNEI. V lost 2 bases to trimming and J lost 6 bases, with 8 bases between them. The CDR3 consists of 12 residues. In DNA, the CDR3 is TGTGCCAGCAGTGAACCCCCCTCCGAGCAGTACTTC. Its translation is CASSEPPSEQYF.

This chain uses TRBV27 with TRBJ2-1, with a tentative D call TRBD1 (6 bases). The CDR3 has 16 residues. Trimming shortened V by 4 bases and J by 1 base, and 14 bases separated the two germline ends. Germline loops: CDR1 MNHEY, CDR2 SMNVEV (reference sequence). CDR3 DNA: TGTGCCAGCAGTTGGGGTGGGGGCGGGTCCTACAATGAGCAGTTCTTC. It specifies CASSWGGGGSYNEQFF.

This clone was seen a few times. This rearrangement joins TRBV5-1 to TRBJ2-7, with D maybe TRBD1 (6 bases). Germline CDR1 and CDR2: SGHRS and YFSETQ. The CDR3 covers 17 residues. Trimming left V 0 bases short and J 2 bases short, with 18 bases between. The CDR3 loop reads CASSLDPQGRGTYEQYF. CDR3 sequence (DNA): TGCGCCAGCAGCTTGGACCCCCAGGGCAGGGGAACCTACGAGCAGTACTTC.

The rearrangement joins TRBV27 to TRBJ1-1; maybe TRBD1 (6 bases). Germline V lookup: CDR1 MNHEY, CDR2 SMNVEV (reference sequence). V was pared by 5 bases and J by 8 bases, with 15 bases between. CDR3 length: 13 amino acids. CDR3 residues: CASSLNLGHEAFF. The CDR3 region has the DNA TGTGCCAGCAGTCTAAATCTGGGACACGAAGCTTTCTTT.

The chain joins TRBV6-6 to TRBJ2-7; D remains unclear. V lost 7 bases and J 9 bases, leaving 19 bases between the germline ends. This CDR3 is built from 13 residues. The germline V gene has CDR1 MNHNY and CDR2 SVGAGI (reference sequence). The CDR3 region has the DNA TGTGCCAGCACCGACTGGCCCACTTTGGGGCAGTACTTC. This gives the protein CASTDWPTLGQYF.

V gene TRBV19 combines with J gene TRBJ2-3; D remains ambiguous. Trimming cost V 6 bases and J 1 base, with 8 bases left between them. Germline V gene lookup returns CDR1 LNHDA and CDR2 SQIVND (reference sequence). The CDR3 has 13 amino acids. The CDR3 is CASRPLGTDTQYF. The CDR3 DNA sequence: TGTGCCAGTAGGCCCCTAGGCACAGATACGCAGTATTTT.

The chain uses TRBV5-1 and TRBJ2-7, with no clear D. Germline V CDR1 and CDR2: SGHRS, YFSETQ. Trimming took 4 bases from V and 4 from J, leaving 6 bases between them. This CDR3 comprises 11 residues. For the CDR3, the DNA is TGCGCCAGCAGCGGCAGATACGAGCAGTACTTC. It encodes CASSGRYEQYF. The full variable domain, in which reference TRBV5-1 and TRBJ2-7 provide the parts outside the CDR3, is KAGVTQTPRYLIKTRGQQVTLSCSPISGHRSVSWYQQTPGQGLQFLFEYFSETQRNKGNFPGRFSGRQFSNSRSEMNVSTLELGDSALYLCASSGRYEQYFGPGTRLTVT.

This clone was counted once. The rearrangement joins TRBV5-1 to TRBJ2-5, with 9 bases identical to TRBD1. The CDR3 has 16 amino acids. CDR1 SGHRS and CDR2 YFSETQ come from the germline V gene. V shed 3 bases and J 5 bases; nucleotides not matched to a gene: 11. CDR3 residues: CASSSSGQGGLETQYF. The CDR3 DNA reads as TGCGCCAGCAGCTCCTCGGGACAGGGAGGGTTGGAGACCCAGTACTTC. The variable domain in full, completed from reference TRBV5-1 and TRBJ2-5, reads KAGVTQTPRYLIKTRGQQVTLSCSPISGHRSVSWYQQTPGQGLQFLFEYFSETQRNKGNFPGRFSGRQFSNSRSEMNVSTLELGDSALYLCASSSSGQGGLETQYFGPGTRLLVL.

This clone was counted a few times. The V call is TRBV13, the J call TRBJ1-3, with D unresolved. CDR1 PRHDT and CDR2 FYEKMQ come from the germline V gene (reference sequence). Deletions cut 6 bases from V and 0 bases from J, with 12 bases between. The CDR3 sequence is 15 residues long. CDR3 in amino acids: CASRTRAHSGNTIYF. CDR3 sequence (DNA): TGTGCCAGCAGAACTAGGGCCCACTCTGGAAACACCATATATTTT.

This clone appeared once. The chain has TRBV19 and TRBJ1-6, with TRBD1 matching over 7 bases. V was pared by 1 base and J by 7 bases, with 7 bases of the junction left unmatched. The CDR3 contains 16 residues. The germline CDR1 and CDR2 sequences are LNHDA and SQIVND (reference sequence). Here the CDR3 DNA reads TGTGCCAGTAGTATAGTGACAGGGTCGGGGAATTCACCCCTCCACTTT. Encoded protein: CASSIVTGSGNSPLHF.